The 25 T cell receptor beta chains presented below share a single source sample, sequenced in a study of OX40 agonist ivuxolimab in advanced cancers. Assay used: immunoSEQ multiplex PCR; TCRdb lists only in-frame clones, some missing. This table holds tens of thousands of clones, over 60% found once. Sequenced material: CD4+ or CD8+ T cells sorted from blood, taken in a trial of the OX40 agonist ivuxolimab. These receptors were collected from an adult with an advanced solid tumor such as melanoma, head and neck, liver or kidney cancer.

This chain joins TRBV6-4 and TRBJ2-2; the D is unclear. CDR1 and CDR2 from the germline V gene are MRHNA and SNTAGT. The CDR3 has 12 amino acids. The ends were cut back, 2 bases at V and 7 bases at J, with 5 bases in the middle. CDR3 residues: CASSDESGELFF. The CDR3 coding sequence is TGTGCCAGCAGTGACGAGAGCGGGGAGCTGTTTTTT.

This chain links TRBV7-2 with TRBJ1-1; D uncertain. V was clipped by 1 base and J by 1 base, with 4 bases between them. The CDR3 is 13 residues long. The germline gives CDR1 SGHTA, CDR2 FQGNSA. CDR3 protein: CASSLGQNTEAFF. Written as DNA, the CDR3 is TGTGCCAGCAGCTTAGGACAGAACACTGAAGCTTTCTTT.

The V gene is TRBV9, the J gene TRBJ1-6; D not certain. CDR1 and CDR2 (germline): SGDLS, YYNGEE. This CDR3 contains 17 residues. Trimming removed 2 bases at V and 0 bases at J, with 12 bases between. The CDR3 DNA reads TGTGCCAGCAGCGTTGACCTTAGAAGCTCCTATAATTCACCCCTCCACTTT. Translating it yields CASSVDLRSSYNSPLHF.

This clone was counted a few times. The rearrangement links TRBV25-1 to TRBJ1-2; D not certain. The germline V gene encodes CDR1 MGHDK and CDR2 SYGVNS. The CDR3 extends over 11 amino acids. V lost 6 bases, J lost 3 bases, and 5 bases lay in between. CDR3 protein: CASRTDYGYTF. The CDR3, as DNA: TGTGCCAGCAGGACGGACTATGGCTACACCTTC.

In DNA form, the CDR3 reads TGTGCCAGCAGTGAAGATTGGGTTACCTACGAGCAGTACTTC. Protein sequence: CASSEDWVTYEQYF. V and J are TRBV6-1 and TRBJ2-7, with unresolved D. The germline CDR1 and CDR2 sequences are MNHNS and SASEGT. V lost 1 base to trimming and J lost 2 bases, with 9 bases between them. This CDR3 has 14 amino acids.

V and J are TRBV5-1 and TRBJ1-6; weak D call: TRBD1 (5 bases). Germline CDR1 is SGHRS and CDR2 is YFSETQ. The CDR3 runs to 17 residues. The ends were cut back, 0 bases at V and 0 bases at J, with 10 bases in the middle. The CDR3 region is CASSLGQPGSYNSPLHF. CDR3 DNA sequence: TGCGCCAGCAGCTTGGGACAGCCTGGCTCCTATAATTCACCCCTCCACTTT.

V and J are TRBV7-2 and TRBJ2-2, with a weak D call TRBD1 (6 bases). The V and J ends lost 3 bases and 6 bases respectively, with 14 bases between them. Germline-derived CDR1 and CDR2 are SGHTA and FQGNSA. The CDR3 is 15 amino acids. CDR3 amino acids: CASSFRDIRAGELFF. The DNA of the CDR3 is TGTGCCAGCAGCTTTCGGGACATTAGGGCCGGGGAGCTGTTTTTT.

The sample holds one count of this clone. The chain carries TRBV9 and TRBJ1-2, with D hard to call. Looked up from germline, CDR1 is SGDLS and CDR2 is YYNGEE. The CDR3 consists of 13 residues. V lost 0 bases and J 4 bases, leaving 7 bases between the germline ends. CDR3 region: CASSVEGTYGYTF. The CDR3 DNA follows: TGTGCCAGCAGCGTAGAGGGAACCTATGGCTACACCTTC.

This chain uses TRBV4-1 with TRBJ1-4, with a tentative D call TRBD1 (5 bases). CDR3 length: 20 residues. CDR1 is MGHRA and CDR2 is YSYEKL in the germline V gene. The germline V and J ends were trimmed by 4 bases and 12 bases, with 36 bases remaining between them. The CDR3 coding sequence is TGCGCCAGCAGCCGCTCACAAAGGCTCACCCCGGCTGCCCTCGAAGGGGAACTGTTTTTT. It specifies CASSRSQRLTPAALEGELFF.

This clone was counted once. The CDR3 region has the DNA TGCGCCAGCAGCCAAGATAGTCGCGGATCTAGCACAGATACGCAGTATTTT. Encoded protein: CASSQDSRGSSTDTQYF. This chain connects TRBV4-1 to TRBJ2-3; D is ambiguous. The V end lost 0 bases, the J end lost 0 bases, and 13 bases lay between the germline ends. The V gene's germline CDR1 is MGHRA and CDR2 YSYEKL. This CDR3 has 17 amino acids.

The rearrangement uses TRBV19 and TRBJ1-1; D is undetermined. Germline V lookup: CDR1 LNHDA, CDR2 SQIVND (reference sequence). The V end lost 3 bases, the J end lost 1 base, and 3 bases lay between the germline ends. The CDR3 extends over 12 amino acids. Written as DNA, the CDR3 is TGTGCCAGTAGTATGAGGAACACTGAAGCTTTCTTT. Residues: CASSMRNTEAFF.

The genes are TRBV4-1 and TRBJ2-5; maybe TRBD2 (6 bases). Trimming left V 1 base short and J 4 bases short, with 19 bases between. The CDR3 runs 17 residues. The germline V gene encodes CDR1 MGHRA and CDR2 YSYEKL. CDR3 DNA sequence: TGCGCCAGCAGCCAAGGGGGCTTCTCCGGGGGTCGAGAGACCCAGTACTTC. It is translated as CASSQGGFSGGRETQYF.

The rearrangement links TRBV6-1 to TRBJ2-7; 9 bases line up with TRBD2. This CDR3 is 15 amino acids long. V was pared by 2 bases and J by 6 bases, with 8 bases of the junction left unmatched. CDR1 MNHNS and CDR2 SASEGT come from the germline V gene. DNA for the CDR3: TGTGCCAGCAGTGAACTTCTGCGGGGGGGTGGCGAGCAGTACTTC. This sequence encodes CASSELLRGGGEQYF.

V usage is TRBV7-9 and J usage is TRBJ1-5, with D possibly TRBD1 on 6 matching bases. Germline V lookup: CDR1 SEHNR, CDR2 FQNEAQ (reference sequence). Trimming shortened V by 1 base and J by 9 bases, and 10 bases separated the two germline ends. The CDR3 is 13 residues long. CDR3 in amino acids: CASSLVEGGPQHF. In nucleotides, the CDR3 is TGTGCCAGCAGCTTAGTGGAAGGGGGGCCCCAGCATTTT.

This chain connects TRBV7-8 to TRBJ1-5; 7 bases are a match to TRBD1. This CDR3 is built from 16 residues. V lost 5 bases and J lost 0; bases outside the gene matches: 7. Germline V gene data show CDR1 as SGHVS and CDR2 as FQNEAQ. The CDR3 sequence: CASSPRQGDSNQPQHF. CDR3 DNA sequence: TGTGCCAGCAGCCCTAGACAGGGCGATAGCAATCAGCCCCAGCATTTT. Based on the CDR3 plus reference TRBV7-8 and TRBJ1-5, the full variable domain is GAGVSQSPRYKVAKRGQDVALRCDPISGHVSLFWYQQALGQGPEFLTYFQNEAQLDKSGLPSDRFFAERPEGSVSTLKIQRTQQEDSAVYLCASSPRQGDSNQPQHFGDGTRLSIL.

This clone was counted a few times. CDR3: CASSLARTYEQYF. The CDR3 nucleotides read TGTGCCAGCAGCTTGGCCAGAACCTACGAGCAGTACTTC. J is TRBJ2-7 and V is TRBV5-7; no firm D call. TRBV5-7 is flagged as an ORF with uncertain function. The CDR3 runs to 13 residues. V lost 0 bases and J 2 bases, leaving 6 bases between the germline ends.

CDR3 residues: CATSSGLDKNTDTQYF. DNA for the CDR3: TGTGCCACCAGCAGCGGACTAGACAAAAACACAGATACGCAGTATTTT. The genes are TRBV15 and TRBJ2-3, with TRBD2 identical over 7 bases. Per the germline V gene, CDR1 is LNHNV and CDR2 is YYDKDF (reference sequence). The V gene end was trimmed by 3 bases and the J gene end by 2 bases; junction bases not matched to a gene: 8. The CDR3 runs to 16 residues.

The gene calls are TRBV14 and TRBJ1-6; the D is unclear. CDR3 length equals 13 residues. CDR1 and CDR2 (germline): SGHDN, FVKESK. The ends were cut back, 1 base at V and 7 bases at J, with 5 bases in the middle. DNA for the CDR3: TGTGCCAGCAGCCAAGGACACAATTCACCCCTCCACTTT. Protein sequence: CASSQGHNSPLHF.

The V gene is TRBV12-5, the J gene TRBJ1-6; no definite D call. The CDR3 contains 14 residues. Germline assignment: CDR1 LGHNT and CDR2 FRNRAP. V lost 6 bases and J 0 bases, leaving 6 bases between the germline ends. CDR3 bases: TGTGCTAGTGGCCGGAGCTCCTATAATTCACCCCTCCACTTT. Protein: CASGRSSYNSPLHF.

This clone occurred a few times. The chain joins TRBV6-5 to TRBJ1-6; no clear D gene. The CDR3 has 14 residues. Germline CDR1 and CDR2: MNHEY and SVGAGI. Trimming took 1 base from V and 10 from J, leaving 11 bases between them. CDR3 loop: CASSYLGSGSPLHF. Written as DNA, the CDR3 is TGTGCCAGCAGTTACTTGGGATCGGGGTCACCCCTCCACTTT.

The chain joins TRBV2 to TRBJ2-1, with TRBD2 matching over 10 bases. Germline V lookup: CDR1 SNHLY, CDR2 FYNNEI. V dropped 3 bases and J dropped 0; count of bases not matched to a gene: 8. The CDR3 has 18 residues. For the CDR3, the DNA is TGTGCCAGCAGTGATCGGCTAGCGGGGGACCTCTCCTACAATGAGCAGTTCTTC. The encoded protein is CASSDRLAGDLSYNEQFF.

V and J are TRBV7-9 and TRBJ2-5, with TRBD1 matching over 7 bases. CDR3 length equals 13 residues. Germline V gene data show CDR1 as SEHNR and CDR2 as FQNEAQ (reference sequence). V was clipped by 3 bases and J by 10 bases; unmatched bases: 8. In DNA form, the CDR3 reads TGTGCCAGCAGCTTGGGACAGATGGTGGGCCAGTACTTC. Protein: CASSLGQMVGQYF.

On this clone: This sample includes further DNA sequences coding for the same CDR3. The V call is TRBV7-8, the J call TRBJ1-1; the D is unclear. The CDR3 is 13 amino acids. Trimming cost V 0 bases and J 1 base, with 3 bases left between them. Germline V gene lookup returns CDR1 SGHVS and CDR2 FQNEAQ. For the CDR3, the DNA is TGTGCCAGCAGCTTAGCCGGGAACACTGAAGCTTTCTTT. Protein product: CASSLAGNTEAFF.

The V call is TRBV6-4, the J call TRBJ2-2, with 7 bases lining up with TRBD1. Germline CDR1 MRHNA, CDR2 SNTAGT. Losses at the gene ends were 6 bases for V and 3 bases for J; bases not matched to a gene: 4. The CDR3 runs 14 residues. DNA for the CDR3: TGTGCCAGCAGCCGGGACAGCGACACCGGGGAGCTGTTTTTT. Translation gives CASSRDSDTGELFF.

The V gene is TRBV6-6, the J gene TRBJ1-5; 7 bases agree with TRBD1. CDR1 MNHNY and CDR2 SVGAGI come from the germline V gene (reference sequence). The V gene end was trimmed by 6 bases and the J gene end by 5 bases; junction bases not matched to a gene: 7. The CDR3 has 14 residues. CDR3 loop: CASSPRDSYQPQHF. CDR3 DNA: TGTGCCAGCAGCCCCCGGGACAGTTATCAGCCCCAGCATTTT.